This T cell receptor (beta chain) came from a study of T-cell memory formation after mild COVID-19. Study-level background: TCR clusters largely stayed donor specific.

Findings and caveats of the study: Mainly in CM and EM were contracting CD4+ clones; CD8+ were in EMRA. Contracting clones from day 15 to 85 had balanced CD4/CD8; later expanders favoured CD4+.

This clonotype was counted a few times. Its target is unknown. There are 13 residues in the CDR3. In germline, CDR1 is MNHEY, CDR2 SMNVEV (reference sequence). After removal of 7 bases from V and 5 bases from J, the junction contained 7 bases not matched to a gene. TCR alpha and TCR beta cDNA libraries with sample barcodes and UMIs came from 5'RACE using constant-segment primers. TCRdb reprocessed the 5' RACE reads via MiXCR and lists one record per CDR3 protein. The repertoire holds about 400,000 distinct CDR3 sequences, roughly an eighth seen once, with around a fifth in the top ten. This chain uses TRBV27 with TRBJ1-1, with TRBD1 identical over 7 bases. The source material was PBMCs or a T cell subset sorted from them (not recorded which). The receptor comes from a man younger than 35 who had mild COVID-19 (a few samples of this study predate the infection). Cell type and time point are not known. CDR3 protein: CASTGQYSTEAFF. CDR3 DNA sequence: TGTGCCAGCACGGGACAGTATTCGACTGAAGCTTTCTTT.